This T cell receptor beta chain derives from a study of T cell responses to AZD1222 COVID-19 vaccine. The study, taken as a whole, reports: Among vaccine-associated CD4 TCRs, coverage spanned spike, with dominance at 160-218 and 743-854. Most donors were white British, females outnumbered males, and clonal diversity was possibly underestimated.

To note about this clone: Its cognate antigen is unknown.

Trimming took off 6 bases at V and 2 bases at J, with 11 bases between the two ends. CDR1 is MNHEY, CDR2 SMNVEV, per germline (reference sequence). The CDR3 loop spans 13 amino acids. Measured with immunoSEQ multiplex PCR; TCRdb has only the in-frame clones, and not every one. The sample holds about 150,000 clones, about 85% seen once. The chain carries TRBV27 and TRBJ2-7, with a weak D call TRBD2 (6 bases). This specimen was peripheral blood, taken after recovery from COVID-19. The sequence was obtained from an adult who had recovered from COVID-19. This CDR3 reads CASSHRGTYEQYF. CDR3 coding DNA: TGTGCCAGCAGCCATCGCGGGACCTACGAGCAGTACTTC.